These T cell receptor beta chains were read from a single sample in a study of blood T cells in healthy people across ages. TCRdb reprocessed the 5' RACE reads with MiXCR, giving one entry per CDR3 protein. Of around 1,000,000 distinct CDR3 sequences in the sample, about 25% were seen once. These data also formed part of another study, on T cells of mothers and their children.

Sample: blood. These receptors all stem from a girl aged 2-10 years in good health. CDR3s include the opening cysteine and the closing phenylalanine or tryptophan. Each record gives: V gene, J gene, CDR3 protein.

V gene: TRBV2; J gene: TRBJ2-2; CDR3 protein: CASSENSANTGELFF
V gene: TRBV3-1; J gene: TRBJ2-7; CDR3 protein: CASSRLAGGIEQYF
V gene: TRBV5-1; J gene: TRBJ2-7; CDR3 protein: CASSAGLAGVSVVEQYF
V gene: TRBV10-3; J gene: TRBJ2-3; CDR3 protein: CAISESKTHTSTDTQYF
V gene: TRBV14; J gene: TRBJ1-5; CDR3 protein: CASSQLTPAGQPQHF
V gene: TRBV29-1; J gene: TRBJ2-5; CDR3 protein: CSDLTGAGETQYF
V gene: TRBV2; J gene: TRBJ1-4; CDR3 protein: CASKDWEPATNEKLFF
V gene: TRBV6-2/TRBV6-3; J gene: TRBJ2-7; CDR3 protein: CASRQMTGLDDEQYF
V gene: TRBV27; J gene: TRBJ1-5; CDR3 protein: CASSLRPRWGEQPQHF
V gene: TRBV20-1; J gene: TRBJ1-4; CDR3 protein: CSARRQVNEKLFF
V gene: TRBV12-3/TRBV12-4; J gene: TRBJ2-7; CDR3 protein: CASRRWYEQYF
V gene: TRBV29-1; J gene: TRBJ2-7; CDR3 protein: CSVIWLGLGQTYEQYF
V gene: TRBV20-1; J gene: TRBJ1-2; CDR3 protein: CSATTGVNGYTF
V gene: TRBV2; J gene: TRBJ2-5; CDR3 protein: CASSKGLARETQYF
V gene: TRBV24-1; J gene: TRBJ2-5; CDR3 protein: CATSDRGTEIQETQYF
V gene: TRBV7-2; J gene: TRBJ2-1; CDR3 protein: CASSLLYGEPEQFF
V gene: TRBV29-1; J gene: TRBJ1-2; CDR3 protein: CSVVRGETNYGYTF
V gene: TRBV20-1; J gene: TRBJ2-3; CDR3 protein: CSARDRLAGGFLGTDTQYF
V gene: TRBV4-2; J gene: TRBJ2-5; CDR3 protein: CASSQDSGTSGKTQYF
V gene: TRBV7-8; J gene: TRBJ2-6; CDR3 protein: CASSEYRSDSGANVLTF
V gene: TRBV7-9; J gene: TRBJ1-4; CDR3 protein: CASSLADQGTPTNEKLFF
V gene: TRBV6-2/TRBV6-3; J gene: .; CDR3 protein: CATALAGNEQFF
V gene: TRBV29-1; J gene: .; CDR3 protein: CSVEEGVWGTQYF
V gene: TRBV12-3/TRBV12-4; J gene: .; CDR3 protein: CASSLGLTPSEQYF
V gene: TRBV2; J gene: TRBJ2-7; CDR3 protein: CASSTGTAYEQYF
V gene: TRBV15; J gene: .; CDR3 protein: CAISLANEQFF
V gene: TRBV7-3; J gene: TRBJ2-3; CDR3 protein: CASRRDVTDTQYF
V gene: TRBV5-1; J gene: TRBJ2-5; CDR3 protein: CASSSQPRGSYQETQYF
V gene: TRBV29-1; J gene: .; CDR3 protein: CSVEGGDLGLAGGNEQFF
V gene: TRBV5-5; J gene: TRBJ2-4; CDR3 protein: CATQIGAGIAKNIQYF
V gene: TRBV5-1; J gene: TRBJ2-7; CDR3 protein: CASSLGKPYEQYF
V gene: TRBV5-4; J gene: TRBJ2-5; CDR3 protein: CASSPTGTSGSETQYF
V gene: TRBV6-6; J gene: TRBJ2-5; CDR3 protein: CASSYSRRETQYF
V gene: TRBV7-9; J gene: TRBJ2-3; CDR3 protein: CASSDLQSLSTDTQYF
V gene: TRBV29-1; J gene: .; CDR3 protein: CSVDSPETQYF
V gene: TRBV29-1; J gene: TRBJ2-5; CDR3 protein: CSVVAQFQETQYF
V gene: TRBV29-1; J gene: TRBJ2-5; CDR3 protein: CSVVLLGYHEETQYF
V gene: TRBV7-2; J gene: TRBJ2-3; CDR3 protein: CASNPWAVSTDTQYF
V gene: TRBV20-1; J gene: TRBJ2-3; CDR3 protein: CSAHPGGSTDTQYF
V gene: TRBV7-3; J gene: TRBJ1-2; CDR3 protein: CASSLTRSGYGYTF
V gene: TRBV25-1; J gene: TRBJ2-7; CDR3 protein: CASSATSISYEQYF
V gene: TRBV4-3; J gene: TRBJ1-2; CDR3 protein: CASSQDRTGSNYGYTF
V gene: TRBV27; J gene: TRBJ2-5; CDR3 protein: CASSFDLETQYF
V gene: TRBV29-1; J gene: TRBJ2-5; CDR3 protein: CSVGGKLQETQYF
V gene: TRBV7-2; J gene: TRBJ2-7; CDR3 protein: CASSLGAGPSYEQYF